The 25 T cell receptor beta chains below all came from one sample that was sequenced in a study of blood T cell repertoires in COVID-19. Sequencing used immunoSEQ multiplex PCR; TCRdb keeps in-frame clones, though not all of them. The sample comprises hundreds of thousands of clones, approximately 89% of which are singletons, and 3.5% to 4.5% rests with the top ten. Sequences were obtained from PBMCs or T cells enriched from blood (not recorded which). These receptors were taken from a woman between 25 and 40 years old with acute COVID-19.

For this clone: Distinct nucleotide sequences in the sample also encode this CDR3. V usage is TRBV12-3 or TRBV12-4 and J usage is TRBJ1-1; D possibly corresponds to TRBD1 (5 bases). The CDR3 totals 13 residues. V dropped 3 bases and J dropped 5 bases, with 10 bases sitting between them. CDR3 sequence: CASSLGGSTEAFF. CDR3 bases: TGTGCCAGCAGTTTGGGGGGGAGTACTGAAGCTTTCTTT.

The table lists this clone with a count of one. The rearrangement uses TRBV3-1 (or the pseudogene TRBV3-2) and TRBJ1-2; 7 bases map to TRBD1. V lost 0 bases, J lost 4 bases, and 8 bases stayed unmatched. Germline CDR1 LGHDT, CDR2 YNNKEL (reference sequence). The CDR3 runs to 16 residues. CDR3 region: CASSQDQGTAAYGYTF. In DNA form, the CDR3 reads TGTGCCAGCAGCCAAGATCAAGGGACAGCTGCCTATGGCTACACCTTC.

The V call is TRBV5-4, the J call TRBJ2-6; 9 bases agree with TRBD1. Germline V gene sequence: CDR1 SGHNT, CDR2 YYREEE (reference sequence). The ends lost 4 bases at V and 2 bases at J; junction bases unmatched: 4. The CDR3 is 16 amino acids. The CDR3 nucleotides are TGTGCCAGCAGCAAGGGACAGGGCCCTGGGGCCAACGTCCTGACTTTC. Its protein is CASSKGQGPGANVLTF.

The chain recombines TRBV6-5 with TRBJ1-1; no clear D. The ends were cut back, 5 bases at V and 8 bases at J, with 15 bases in the middle. The germline V gene encodes CDR1 MNHEY and CDR2 SVGAGI. The CDR3 contains 13 residues. The CDR3, as DNA: TGTGCCAGCAGTCCAACCGCTCGGGGAGAAGCTTTCTTT. This gives the protein CASSPTARGEAFF.

This chain uses TRBV30 with TRBJ1-2, with a weak D call TRBD1 (6 bases). CDR3 length equals 13 residues. V shed 4 bases and J shed 1 base, with 10 bases lying between them. CDR1 and CDR2 (germline): GTSNPN, SVGIG (reference sequence). CDR3 sequence: CAWTGQVNYGYTF. CDR3 in DNA: TGTGCCTGGACGGGACAAGTTAACTATGGCTACACCTTC.

V is TRBV30 and J is TRBJ1-4; D unresolved. The germline V gene encodes CDR1 GTSNPN and CDR2 SVGIG (reference sequence). V lost 2 bases and J lost 7, with 14 bases in between. The CDR3 consists of 14 residues. Here the CDR3 reads CAWSSPPILEKLFF. In nucleotides, the CDR3 is TGTGCCTGGAGTTCCCCCCCCATACTTGAAAAACTGTTTTTT.

The rearrangement uses TRBV7-9 and TRBJ2-7; 9 bases agree with TRBD1. Germline CDR1 and CDR2: SEHNR and FQNEAQ (reference sequence). After removal of 5 bases from V and 4 bases from J, the junction contained 9 bases not matched to a gene. The CDR3 runs to 15 residues. CDR3 sequence: CASSLPGQGSYEQYF. The DNA for the CDR3 is TGTGCCAGCAGCCTTCCGGGACAGGGAAGTTACGAGCAGTACTTC.

V is TRBV7-9 and J is TRBJ2-1; D may be TRBD2 (6 bases). Germline V lookup: CDR1 SEHNR, CDR2 FQNEAQ (reference sequence). The germline V and J ends were trimmed by 5 bases and 6 bases, with 14 bases remaining between them. The CDR3 sequence is 14 residues long. The CDR3 DNA reads as TGTGCCAGCAGCGCGGGACTCGCACTCAATGAGCAGTTCTTC. It encodes CASSAGLALNEQFF.

This clone was seen just once. The rearrangement links TRBV24-1 to TRBJ2-1; 10 bases align to TRBD2. This CDR3 has 16 amino acids. After removal of 1 base from V and 6 bases from J, the junction contained 5 bases not matched to a gene. CDR1 and CDR2 from the germline V gene are KGHDR and SFDVKD. This CDR3 reads CATSDFKLAGSNEQFF. The DNA for the CDR3 is TGTGCCACCAGTGATTTCAAACTAGCGGGGTCCAATGAGCAGTTCTTC.

V gene TRBV7-9 combines with J gene TRBJ1-3, with D unresolved. Trimming took 1 base from V and 0 from J, leaving 10 bases between them. Germline V gives CDR1 SEHNR, CDR2 FQNEAQ (reference sequence). The CDR3 has 16 residues. CDR3 loop: CASSLGRGISGNTIYF. The CDR3 DNA reads TGTGCCAGCAGCTTAGGTCGGGGTATCTCTGGAAACACCATATATTTT.

The rearrangement links TRBV4-1 to TRBJ1-3; unclear D gene. Germline V gene lookup returns CDR1 MGHRA and CDR2 YSYEKL. V was pared by 2 bases and J by 4 bases, with 6 bases between. This CDR3 is 13 amino acids long. CDR3 sequence reads: CASSQTRGNTIYF. The CDR3 nucleotides are TGCGCCAGCAGCCAAACTCGGGGAAACACCATATATTTT.

The rearrangement joins TRBV5-8 to TRBJ1-3, with unresolved D. CDR1 is SGHTS, CDR2 YDEGEE, per germline. V lost 1 base and J 2 bases, leaving 13 bases between the germline ends. This CDR3 is 16 amino acids long. The CDR3 here is CASSLSGEEAGNTIYF. In nucleotides, the CDR3 is TGTGCCAGCAGCTTGTCCGGGGAAGAGGCTGGAAACACCATATATTTT.

The chain carries TRBV10-1 and TRBJ1-1; D is ambiguous. CDR3 length equals 13 residues. V lost 4 bases, J lost 1 base, and 7 bases lay in between. CDR1 WNHNN and CDR2 SYGVQD come from the germline V gene (reference sequence). CDR3 loop: CASSGNRNTEAFF. In DNA, the CDR3 is TGCGCCAGCAGTGGAAACAGGAACACTGAAGCTTTCTTT.

The V call is TRBV7-9, the J call TRBJ2-3, with D maybe TRBD1 (6 bases). Germline V CDR1 and CDR2: SEHNR, FQNEAQ (reference sequence). V was cut by 4 bases and J by 0 bases, with 11 bases left in between. CDR3 length: 15 residues. For the CDR3, the DNA is TGTGCCAGCAGCTCCGGAACAGGGAGCACAGATACGCAGTATTTT. Translating it yields CASSSGTGSTDTQYF.

In this sample, this clone turned up a few times. The chain links TRBV7-3 to TRBJ2-7; the match to TRBD2 covers 9 bases. V lost 6 bases, J lost 5 bases, and 8 bases stayed unmatched. In germline, CDR1 is SGHTA, CDR2 FQGTGA. This CDR3 has 14 residues. CDR3 DNA: TGTGCCAGCAGTCTTAGCGGGGGATCCCACGAGCAGTACTTC. It translates to CASSLSGGSHEQYF.

This clone was seen only a few times. Here the CDR3 reads CASSSSVGNQPQHF. The CDR3 DNA sequence: TGTGCCAGCAGCTCTAGCGTCGGCAATCAGCCCCAGCATTTT. The chain is built from TRBV7-9 and TRBJ1-5, with D uncertain. Germline V gives CDR1 SEHNR, CDR2 FQNEAQ (reference sequence). Trimming removed 4 bases at V and 2 bases at J, with 9 bases between. The CDR3 is made up of 14 amino acids.

This sequence joins TRBV6-2 or TRBV6-3 and TRBJ2-3; 8 bases line up with TRBD1. Per germline, CDR1 MNHEY and CDR2 SVGEGT. Unmatched junction bases numbered 3, after V lost 2 bases and J lost 5 bases. The CDR3 runs 14 residues. CDR3 protein: CASSYGTGLDTQYF. The CDR3 DNA reads TGTGCCAGCAGTTACGGGACAGGTCTAGATACGCAGTATTTT.

This chain joins TRBV4-3 and TRBJ1-4; perhaps TRBD1 as D (6 bases). In germline, CDR1 is LGHNA, CDR2 YSLEER. Trimming shortened V by 0 bases and J by 3 bases, and 20 bases separated the two germline ends. The CDR3 spans 19 residues. Here the CDR3 DNA reads TGCGCCAGCAGCCAAGAAGGGCAGGGGCGCCTATACCCTAATGAAAAACTGTTTTTT. Translated: CASSQEGQGRLYPNEKLFF.

This chain links TRBV2 with TRBJ1-5, with D uncertain. Trimming stripped 0 bases from V and 5 bases from J, with 11 bases between. The CDR3 totals 15 residues. Per the germline V gene, CDR1 is SNHLY and CDR2 is FYNNEI. The CDR3 DNA reads as TGTGCCAGCAGTGAAGCGCTTCGGGGAGATCAGCCCCAGCATTTT. Protein product: CASSEALRGDQPQHF. The full variable domain, in which reference TRBV2 and TRBJ1-5 provide the parts outside the CDR3, is EPEVTQTPSHQVTQMGQEVILRCVPISNHLYFYWYRQILGQKVEFLVSFYNNEISEKSEIFDDQFSVERPDGSNFTLKIRSTKLEDSAMYFCASSEALRGDQPQHFGDGTRLSIL.

This clone was picked up a small number of times. This chain connects TRBV19 to TRBJ1-1; no firm D call. V dropped 1 base and J dropped 2 bases, with 5 bases sitting between them. The CDR3 consists of 13 residues. Germline V lookup: CDR1 LNHDA, CDR2 SQIVND (reference sequence). The CDR3 protein is CASSIGRNTEAFF. The DNA for the CDR3 is TGTGCCAGTAGTATAGGGAGAAACACTGAAGCTTTCTTT.

The CDR3 bases are TGCGCCAGCAGCCAAGACCGGGGACAGGGGGCATCTGAAGCTTTCTTT. It codes for CASSQDRGQGASEAFF. The V and J genes are TRBV4-1 and TRBJ1-1, with 12 bases that match TRBD1. Trimming at V came to 0 bases and at J to 6 bases, leaving 5 bases not matched to a gene. CDR1 is MGHRA and CDR2 is YSYEKL in the germline V gene. There are 16 residues in the CDR3.

The chain is built from TRBV25-1 and TRBJ2-7; D is possibly TRBD1 (5 bases). V was trimmed by 3 bases and J by 0 bases, leaving 9 bases between them. Germline V gene sequence: CDR1 MGHDK, CDR2 SYGVNS. CDR3 size: 14 residues. CDR3 protein: CASSDRQGSYEQYF. CDR3 coding DNA: TGTGCCAGCAGTGACAGGCAGGGCTCCTACGAGCAGTACTTC.

As to this clone: The same CDR3 can be traced to other DNA sequences in this sample. V is TRBV24-1 and J is TRBJ2-1; 7 bases match TRBD1. The germline V gene has CDR1 KGHDR and CDR2 SFDVKD. V trimming: 9 bases; J trimming: 4 bases; junction bases outside the gene matches: 8. The CDR3 consists of 14 residues. CDR3 bases: TGTGCCACCCGAGCAAGGGACAGTTACAATGAGCAGTTCTTC. This encodes CATRARDSYNEQFF.

The rearrangement joins TRBV9 to TRBJ2-1; 11 bases match TRBD2. J was trimmed by 7 bases and V by 0 bases; bases with no gene match: 15. Germline CDR1 is SGDLS and CDR2 is YYNGEE. CDR3 length: 19 amino acids. CDR3 in DNA: TGTGCCAGCAGCGTAGGTGTTAGCGGGGGGGCATCCGTTCGGAATGAGCAGTTCTTC. This translates into CASSVGVSGGASVRNEQFF. Using reference TRBV9 and TRBJ2-1 for the parts outside the CDR3, the full variable domain is DSGVTQTPKHLITATGQRVTLRCSPRSGDLSVYWYQQSLDQGLQFLIQYYNGEERAKGNILERFSAQQFPDLHSELNLSSLELGDSALYFCASSVGVSGGASVRNEQFFGPGTRLTVL.

The V call is TRBV7-2, the J call TRBJ2-3; 9 bases align to TRBD2. CDR3 length: 15 residues. J gave up 5 bases and V 2 bases, and 5 bases lay outside the gene matches. Germline V lookup: CDR1 SGHTA, CDR2 FQGNSA. The CDR3 here is CASSLLAGEVDTQYF. CDR3 DNA: TGTGCCAGCAGCTTATTAGCGGGGGAGGTAGATACGCAGTATTTT.